This entry lists 24 T cell receptor beta chains sequenced from one sample in a study of sequential checkpoint blockade in melanoma. This table comes from immunoSEQ multiplex PCR, and its TCRdb copy is limited to in-frame clones, with some not included. This table has 35,000 to 40,000 clones, more than 25% appearing once. Treatment specified: randomized to nivolumab then ipilimumab (arm A) or the reverse (arm B). Material: tumor tissue (inferred from file names), obtained from a patient given nivolumab and ipilimumab in sequence. The receptors were sampled from a human donor with melanoma.

This clone has more than one count but fewer than ten. This rearrangement joins TRBV6-8 to TRBJ2-6; D might be TRBD1 or TRBD2, each matching 5 bases. The CDR3 runs to 16 residues. Trimming removed 0 bases from V and 1 base from J, with 7 bases in between. Germline V gene data show CDR1 as MNHGY and CDR2 as SAAAGT. In nucleotides, the CDR3 is TGTGCCAGCAGTTACTCAGGGGAGTCTGGGGCCAACGTCCTGACTTTC. This gives the protein CASSYSGESGANVLTF.

This clone was detected only a few times. The V and J genes are TRBV6-8 and TRBJ1-2, with D possibly TRBD1 on 5 matching bases. The germline CDR1 and CDR2 sequences are MNHGY and SAAAGT. Trimming removed 11 bases from V and 6 bases from J, with 28 bases in between. CDR3 length: 16 residues. This chain's CDR3 is CAARGTGGARDDGYTF. The DNA for the CDR3 is TGTGCCGCCCGGGGAACGGGGGGTGCCAGGGACGATGGCTACACCTTC.

The genes are TRBV28 and TRBJ2-3; D could derive from TRBD1 or TRBD2 (6 bases each). The CDR3 totals 15 residues. The germline V gene has CDR1 MDHEN and CDR2 SYDVKM. Trimming stripped 2 bases from V and 8 bases from J, with 17 bases between. The chain's CDR3 is CASSLPGAFVGTQYF. The CDR3 nucleotides are TGTGCCAGCAGTTTACCGGGGGCGTTTGTAGGTACGCAGTATTTT.

The rearrangement links TRBV5-1 to TRBJ1-4; tentatively, D is TRBD1 (5 bases). Germline values: CDR1 SGHRS, CDR2 YFSETQ. V lost 3 bases and J lost 4, with 16 bases in between. This CDR3 has 16 residues. Written as DNA, the CDR3 is TGCGCCAGCAGCTCCAGGGATGGAGGGATTAATGAAAAACTGTTTTTT. Translation gives CASSSRDGGINEKLFF.

The chain joins TRBV19 to TRBJ1-5; TRBD1 matches at 10 bases. Germline values: CDR1 LNHDA, CDR2 SQIVND (reference sequence). This CDR3 region has 18 residues. Unmatched junction bases numbered 13, after V lost 6 bases and J lost 2 bases. The CDR3 loop is CASSIPGTGAGGNQPQHF. In DNA, the CDR3 is TGTGCCAGTAGCATTCCCGGGACAGGGGCCGGGGGCAATCAGCCCCAGCATTTT.

The chain employs TRBV19 and TRBJ2-3, with 9 bases aligning to TRBD1. The CDR3 has 14 amino acids. Looked up from germline, CDR1 is LNHDA and CDR2 is SQIVND (reference sequence). Trimming took 5 bases from V and 6 from J; bases not matched to a gene: 6. The CDR3: CASSQQGTGDTQYF. In DNA form, the CDR3 reads TGTGCCAGTAGTCAACAGGGGACAGGGGATACGCAGTATTTT.

This clone has a handful of counts. The chain links TRBV15 to TRBJ1-5, with 10 bases identical to TRBD1. Trimming at V came to 2 bases and at J to 4 bases, leaving 5 bases not matched to a gene. Germline values: CDR1 LNHNV, CDR2 YYDKDF (reference sequence). The CDR3 is 16 residues long. CDR3 nucleotides: TGTGCCACCAGCAGACCGGGACAGGGGAGGAATCAGCCCCAGCATTTT. Residues: CATSRPGQGRNQPQHF.

The chain combines TRBV11-3 with TRBJ1-5, with D tentatively TRBD1 (6 bases). Trimming took off 5 bases at V and 2 bases at J, with 16 bases between the two ends. Germline loops: CDR1 SGHNT, CDR2 YENEEA. The CDR3 runs to 16 residues. The CDR3 region has the DNA TGTGCCAGCAGCAATACGGGGGCGAATGGCAATCAGCCCCAGCATTTT. Protein: CASSNTGANGNQPQHF.

This clone came up a few times. This sequence joins TRBV9 and TRBJ2-1, with D perhaps TRBD1 or TRBD2 (5 bases each). CDR1 SGDLS and CDR2 YYNGEE come from the germline V gene. Trimming cost V 0 bases and J 6 bases, with 13 bases left between them. The CDR3 sequence is 15 residues long. DNA for the CDR3: TGTGCCAGCAGCGTAGGGGGGAGATCCATCAATGAGCAGTTCTTC. As protein: CASSVGGRSINEQFF.

The chain is built from TRBV12-5 and TRBJ1-5, with D tentatively TRBD1 (6 bases). Germline V gene data show CDR1 as LGHNT and CDR2 as FRNRAP. V was clipped by 5 bases and J by 5 bases, with 10 bases between them. This CDR3 is built from 13 residues. CDR3 residues: CASGADSYQPQHF. Written as DNA, the CDR3 is TGTGCTAGTGGTGCGGACAGTTATCAGCCCCAGCATTTT.

The V call is TRBV19, the J call TRBJ2-1, with TRBD2 matching 9 bases. The CDR3 contains 15 residues. The junction had 8 bases not matched to a gene; V was cut back by 3 bases and J by 8 bases. Germline CDR1 reads LNHDA; CDR2 reads SQIVND (reference sequence). The CDR3 region is CASSIPGTSIDEQFF. In nucleotides, the CDR3 is TGTGCCAGTAGTATTCCCGGGACTAGCATCGATGAGCAGTTCTTC.

This clone was seen only a few times. The CDR3 DNA sequence: TGTGCCAGCAGCCTTACGACAGGGACTAATGAAAAACTGTTTTTT. It is translated as CASSLTTGTNEKLFF. The chain joins TRBV11-3 to TRBJ1-4, with 7 positions matching TRBD1. This CDR3 comprises 15 residues. V lost 5 bases and J lost 2; bases outside the gene matches: 5. The V gene's germline CDR1 is SGHNT and CDR2 YENEEA.

The V and J genes are TRBV25-1 and TRBJ1-2; a weak D match, TRBD1 (6 bases). This CDR3 contains 14 residues. CDR1 and CDR2 from the germline V gene are MGHDK and SYGVNS. V gave up 5 bases and J gave up 2 bases, with 12 bases separating them. CDR3 amino acids: CASSIGTINYGYTF. In nucleotides, the CDR3 is TGTGCCAGCAGTATAGGGACAATCAACTATGGCTACACCTTC.

The CDR3 region is CASSDGTYSYTF. In DNA form, the CDR3 reads TGCGCCAGCAGTGATGGGACATACAGCTACACCTTC. The chain couples TRBV10-2 to TRBJ1-2; D possibly corresponds to TRBD1 (6 bases). The CDR3 covers 12 residues. CDR1 is WSHSY and CDR2 is SAAADI in the germline V gene. The germline V and J ends were trimmed by 3 bases and 9 bases, with 11 bases remaining between them.

At least ten counts were recorded for this clone. The chain carries TRBV6-8 and TRBJ2-7, with D possibly TRBD1 on 6 matching bases. V dropped 0 bases and J dropped 4 bases, with 13 bases sitting between them. Germline lookup yields CDR1 MNHGY and CDR2 SAAAGT. The CDR3 runs to 15 residues. The CDR3: CASSYSAGAGYEQYF. CDR3 sequence (DNA): TGTGCCAGCAGTTACTCGGCAGGGGCAGGTTACGAGCAGTACTTC.

The CDR3 protein is CASSSTPGDNEQFF. DNA for the CDR3: TGTGCCAGCAGTTCGACCCCGGGGGACAATGAGCAGTTCTTC. The V gene is TRBV11-3, the J gene TRBJ2-1; a weak D match, TRBD2 (6 bases). With 6 bases removed from V and 5 bases from J, the gap between germline ends came to 14 bases. Germline V gene sequence: CDR1 SGHNT, CDR2 YENEEA. This CDR3 has 14 residues.

This clone was observed a handful of times. The J gene is TRBJ2-1, the V gene TRBV7-6; no clear D. The V end was cut by 2 bases, the J end by 1 base, with 9 bases between. This CDR3 is built from 15 residues. The germline V gene encodes CDR1 SGHVS and CDR2 FNYEAQ. CDR3 sequence (DNA): TGTGCCAGCAGCTTATACCATAGGTCCTACAATGAGCAGTTCTTC. It is translated as CASSLYHRSYNEQFF.

The chain recombines TRBV28 with TRBJ1-5; tentatively, D is TRBD1 (5 bases). CDR1 and CDR2 (germline): MDHEN, SYDVKM. V shed 4 bases and J shed 2 bases, with 9 bases lying between them. The CDR3 spans 14 residues. The CDR3 is CASSSQGGNQPQHF. The CDR3 DNA is TGTGCCAGCAGTTCCCAGGGAGGCAATCAGCCCCAGCATTTT.

The chain employs TRBV10-2 and TRBJ2-1; no clear D. Deletions cut 4 bases from V and 0 bases from J, with 7 bases between. The CDR3 runs to 14 residues. Looked up from germline, CDR1 is WSHSY and CDR2 is SAAADI. In nucleotides, the CDR3 is TGCGCCAGCAGTGGCGCTAGCTCCTACAATGAGCAGTTCTTC. Translation gives CASSGASSYNEQFF.

The chain uses TRBV30 and TRBJ1-2, with D perhaps TRBD1 (6 bases). The CDR3 is 13 amino acids. With 6 bases removed from V and 2 bases from J, the gap between germline ends came to 13 bases. CDR1 and CDR2 (germline): GTSNPN, SVGIG (reference sequence). CDR3 sequence: CACSRGFNYGYTF. The CDR3 DNA reads as TGTGCCTGCAGCAGGGGTTTCAACTATGGCTACACCTTC.

This chain uses TRBV30 with TRBJ1-1; D is unresolved. The germline gives CDR1 GTSNPN, CDR2 SVGIG (reference sequence). The CDR3 totals 13 residues. Deletions cut 2 bases from V and 5 bases from J, with 12 bases between. CDR3 sequence reads: CAWSNLAGTEAFF. The CDR3 DNA follows: TGTGCCTGGAGTAACCTAGCGGGGACTGAAGCTTTCTTT.

This clone has only a few counts. The chain carries TRBV30 and TRBJ2-5; 12 positions agree with TRBD2. With 4 bases clipped from V and 5 bases from J, the junction kept 8 bases outside the gene matches. The CDR3 length is 15 residues. Germline lookup yields CDR1 GTSNPN and CDR2 SVGIG (reference sequence). CDR3 DNA: TGTGCCTGGACAGGGGCCCTAGCGGGAGGGGAGACCCAGTACTTC. Encoded protein: CAWTGALAGGETQYF.

The chain has TRBV5-1 and TRBJ2-5, with TRBD1 identical over 9 bases. The germline gives CDR1 SGHRS, CDR2 YFSETQ. Trimming removed 0 bases from V and 7 bases from J; junction bases left unmatched: 7. This CDR3 is built from 15 residues. CDR3 nucleotides: TGCGCCAGCAGCTTGGGACAGGGGGATCTAGCGACCCAGTACTTC. It encodes CASSLGQGDLATQYF.

The genes are TRBV19 and TRBJ1-2; 8 positions agree with TRBD1. V lost 11 bases, J lost 5 bases, and 4 bases stayed unmatched. The CDR3 loop spans 11 amino acids. Per the germline V gene, CDR1 is LNHDA and CDR2 is SQIVND (reference sequence). The CDR3 sequence is CAGRQGYGYTF. The CDR3 region has the DNA TGTGCCGGTCGACAGGGGTATGGCTACACCTTC.